The 14 T cell receptor beta chains given below trace back to one sample, sequenced in a study of radiation and T cells in renal cell carcinoma. Sequencing was performed with immunoSEQ multiplex PCR; in TCRdb, only in-frame clones are kept and a portion is missing. The sample consists of some 75,000 clones, 82% of them appearing once. Specified time point: blood 2 weeks post-SBRT. This sample's treatment: 15 Gy SBRT to primary tumor, nephrectomy 4 weeks later. The sample in question was blood, obtained from a patient whose treatment included radiotherapy and nephrectomy. The receptors here all came from a man aged 60 to 69 with renal cell carcinoma.

This clone has only a few counts. This chain connects TRBV5-1 to TRBJ2-2, with 7 nucleotides matching TRBD2. The CDR3 extends over 15 amino acids. Germline CDR1 SGHRS, CDR2 YFSETQ. The trim removed 4 bases at V and 6 bases at J, leaving 9 bases unmatched. The CDR3 coding sequence is TGCGCCAGCAGCATCGACTGGAGCGGGGCCGGGGAGCTGTTTTTT. Amino acids: CASSIDWSGAGELFF.

The CDR3, as DNA: TGTGCCAGCAGCCGTTATGGGGGCGGCGGGGAGCTGTTTTTT. This gives the protein CASSRYGGGGELFF. The J gene is TRBJ2-2, the V gene TRBV28; TRBD1 is a possible D gene (6 bases). This CDR3 has 14 amino acids. Germline V CDR1 and CDR2: MDHEN, SYDVKM. Trimming cost V 6 bases and J 7 bases, with 15 bases left between them. Variable domain in full (rest from reference TRBV28 and TRBJ2-2): DVKVTQSSRYLVKRTGEKVFLECVQDMDHENMFWYRQDPGLGLRLIYFSYDVKMKEKGDIPEGYSVSREKKERFSLILESASTNQTSMYLCASSRYGGGGELFFGEGSRLTVL.

The V call is TRBV10-3, the J call TRBJ1-2; D may be TRBD1 (5 bases). V was trimmed by 6 bases and J by 6 bases, leaving 17 bases between them. Germline-derived CDR1 and CDR2 are ENHRY and SYGVKD. The CDR3 is made up of 14 amino acids. DNA for the CDR3: TGTGCCATCAGAGGGGACGGCCCGGGTCATGGCTACACCTTC. Its protein is CAIRGDGPGHGYTF.

CDR3 sequence (DNA): TGTGCCAGCAGTGACGCCTACCCCGGGGAGCTGTTTTTT. Its protein is CASSDAYPGELFF. V is TRBV6-4 and J is TRBJ2-2, with D unresolved. With 2 bases removed from V and 6 bases from J, the gap between germline ends came to 7 bases. The germline V gene encodes CDR1 MRHNA and CDR2 SNTAGT. The CDR3 has 13 residues.

This rearrangement joins TRBV28 to TRBJ1-2; 12 bases map to TRBD1. The CDR3 extends over 15 amino acids. Germline V gene lookup returns CDR1 MDHEN and CDR2 SYDVKM. The V segment lost 4 bases and the J segment 6 bases; nucleotides outside the gene matches: 6. The CDR3 is CASSSGTGGLDGYTF. The DNA of the CDR3 is TGTGCCAGCAGTTCGGGGACAGGGGGCTTGGATGGCTACACCTTC.

The chain couples TRBV6-5 to TRBJ2-1; D possibly corresponds to TRBD1 (6 bases). CDR3 length: 16 residues. The V gene lost 0 bases and the J gene lost 2 bases, with 11 bases spanning the gap. Germline loops: CDR1 MNHEY, CDR2 SVGAGI. CDR3: CASSYSRDRPYNEQFF. As DNA, the CDR3 is TGTGCCAGCAGTTACTCGCGAGACAGGCCCTACAATGAGCAGTTCTTC.

V gene TRBV7-3 combines with J gene TRBJ2-1; D remains unclear. Per germline, CDR1 SGHTA and CDR2 FQGTGA. Trimming took off 2 bases at V and 2 bases at J, with 10 bases between the two ends. CDR3 length: 15 amino acids. CDR3 residues: CASSLGILTYNEQFF. Written as DNA, the CDR3 is TGTGCCAGCAGCTTAGGGATACTCACCTACAATGAGCAGTTCTTC.

The CDR3 coding sequence is TGTGCCAGCAGCCCGTCGGGACAGTTGGGCAATCAGCCCCAGCATTTT. Translation: CASSPSGQLGNQPQHF. The V call is TRBV7-6, the J call TRBJ1-5, with 7 bases identical to TRBD1. Germline CDR1 reads SGHVS; CDR2 reads FNYEAQ. V lost 5 bases, J lost 2 bases, and 9 bases stayed unmatched. This CDR3 comprises 16 residues. The full variable domain, completed using reference TRBV7-6 and TRBJ1-5, is GAGVSQSPRYKVTKRGQDVALRCDPISGHVSLYWYRQALGQGPEFLTYFNYEAQQDKSGLPNDRFSAERPEGSISTLTIQRTEQRDSAMYRCASSPSGQLGNQPQHFGDGTRLSIL.

This CDR3 reads CSGAGGQGYNEQFF. CDR3 DNA: TGCAGCGGCGCCGGGGGACAGGGTTACAATGAGCAGTTCTTC. The V call is TRBV29-1, the J call TRBJ2-1; 9 bases fit TRBD1. This CDR3 is built from 14 residues. J lost 4 bases, V lost 7 bases, and 8 bases had no gene match. In germline, CDR1 is SQVTM, CDR2 ANQGSEA.

This clone was recorded a few times. J is TRBJ1-1 and V is TRBV7-9; D unclear. The ends were cut back, 2 bases at V and 5 bases at J, with 15 bases in the middle. Germline V gene sequence: CDR1 SEHNR, CDR2 FQNEAQ (reference sequence). CDR3 size: 15 residues. The CDR3 here is CASSLYREFNTEAFF. The CDR3 DNA follows: TGTGCCAGCAGCTTATATCGGGAATTCAATACTGAAGCTTTCTTT.

By frequency in the sample, this clone is large. The chain is built from TRBV10-3 and TRBJ1-2, with D tentatively TRBD1 (5 bases). V was shortened by 6 bases and J by 1 base, with 21 bases between the two germline ends. CDR1 is ENHRY and CDR2 is SYGVKD in the germline V gene. This CDR3 contains 17 residues. The CDR3 bases are TGTGCCATCAGAGACTTTCGTCCAGGGCCGCTTAACTATGGCTACACCTTC. Translated, it gives CAIRDFRPGPLNYGYTF.

The chain recombines TRBV11-1 with TRBJ2-1; D not certain. CDR1 SGHAT and CDR2 FQDESV come from the germline V gene (reference sequence). The CDR3 length is 13 residues. V was cut by 1 base and J by 6 bases, with 7 bases left in between. Written as DNA, the CDR3 is TGTGCCAGCAGCTTAGGGGAAGCCAATGAGCAGTTCTTC. Translation gives CASSLGEANEQFF. Together with reference TRBV11-1 and TRBJ2-1, the CDR3 gives the full variable domain: EAEVAQSPRYKITEKSQAVAFWCDPISGHATLYWYRQILGQGPELLVQFQDESVVDDSQLPKDRFSAERLKGVDSTLKIQPAELGDSAMYLCASSLGEANEQFFGPGTRLTVL.

The chain uses TRBV5-4 and TRBJ2-3, with 9 bases lining up with TRBD2. The ends lost 1 base at V and 2 bases at J; junction bases unmatched: 8. Germline CDR1 and CDR2: SGHNT and YYREEE (reference sequence). The CDR3 runs to 17 residues. DNA for the CDR3: TGTGCCAGCAGCTTGCATCGGCTAGCGGGGAACACAGATACGCAGTATTTT. Translation: CASSLHRLAGNTDTQYF.

This rearrangement joins TRBV7-9 to TRBJ2-1; 9 bases agree with TRBD2. Germline CDR1 SEHNR, CDR2 FQNEAQ (reference sequence). This CDR3 is 16 amino acids long. The V segment lost 5 bases and the J segment 5 bases; nucleotides outside the gene matches: 10. This chain's CDR3 is CASSPIEGLANNEQFF. The CDR3 nucleotides are TGTGCCAGCAGCCCAATCGAGGGACTAGCAAACAATGAGCAGTTCTTC.